Below are 19 T cell receptor beta chains sequenced from a single sample in a study of Ad26.COV2.S vaccination and SARS-CoV-2 variants. Method: immunoSEQ multiplex PCR; TCRdb's copy keeps in-frame clones and lacks some. The sample records fewer than 400,000 clones, roughly 90% being singletons. As to treatment: over 15 received Ad26.COV2.S at low or high dose, single or two shots; about five received placebo; per-sample allocation not given. Sampling occurred on day 63 after the first vaccine or placebo injection. The source was peripheral blood, collected in a trial of Ad26.COV2.S vaccine versus placebo. These receptors were collected from a person between 18 and 59 years old who received the Ad26.COV2.S COVID-19 vaccine or a placebo.

The chain employs TRBV19 and TRBJ2-5; 14 bases are shared with TRBD2. V trimming: 9 bases; J trimming: 5 bases; junction bases outside the gene matches: 8. CDR3 length: 15 amino acids. CDR1 and CDR2 from the germline V gene are LNHDA and SQIVND (reference sequence). CDR3 nucleotides: TGTGCCAGCCGTGGGACTAGCGGGGGAAGGGAGACCCAGTACTTC. Residues: CASRGTSGGRETQYF.

The V and J genes are TRBV6-6 and TRBJ1-5; D gene uncertain. V shed 5 bases and J shed 0 bases, with 17 bases lying between them. The CDR3 consists of 17 residues. Germline V lookup: CDR1 MNHNY, CDR2 SVGAGI (reference sequence). CDR3 amino acids: CASSQYRAPDSNQPQHF. CDR3 coding DNA: TGTGCCAGCAGTCAGTATAGGGCCCCCGATAGCAATCAGCCCCAGCATTTT.

The chain combines TRBV27 with TRBJ2-3; 9 bases are a match to TRBD2. Per the germline V gene, CDR1 is MNHEY and CDR2 is SMNVEV (reference sequence). The CDR3 loop spans 16 amino acids. V trimming: 5 bases; J trimming: 0 bases; junction bases outside the gene matches: 6. CDR3: CASSHRTSASTDTQYF. CDR3 sequence (DNA): TGTGCCAGCAGTCACCGGACTAGCGCGAGCACAGATACGCAGTATTTT.

V is TRBV29-1 and J is TRBJ2-1; 8 nucleotides agree with TRBD2. The trim removed 4 bases at V and 4 bases at J, leaving 9 bases unmatched. CDR1 SQVTM and CDR2 ANQGSEA come from the germline V gene. The CDR3 is made up of 15 amino acids. The CDR3 is CSVGGAGGFYNEQFF. The CDR3, as DNA: TGCAGCGTTGGTGGGGCGGGGGGCTTTTACAATGAGCAGTTCTTC.

V gene TRBV7-9 combines with J gene TRBJ1-1; D unclear. The CDR3 length is 14 residues. Trimming cost V 6 bases and J 2 bases, with 13 bases left between them. Per the germline V gene, CDR1 is SEHNR and CDR2 is FQNEAQ (reference sequence). CDR3: CASSQRGGNTEAFF. The CDR3 bases are TGTGCCAGCAGTCAACGGGGAGGAAACACTGAAGCTTTCTTT.

The chain has TRBV7-9 and TRBJ2-1, with TRBD2 identical over 10 bases. Germline-derived CDR1 and CDR2 are SEHNR and FQNEAQ (reference sequence). The CDR3 runs 17 residues. With V trimmed by 0 bases and J by 9 bases, 11 bases remained unmatched. The CDR3 coding sequence is TGTGCCAGCAGCTTAGCGGCTAGCGGGAGTATTTGGGGTGAGCAGTTCTTC. Translated, it gives CASSLAASGSIWGEQFF.

The chain has TRBV19 and TRBJ2-3; a possible D gene is TRBD2 (6 bases). This CDR3 comprises 15 residues. CDR1 is LNHDA, CDR2 SQIVND, per germline (reference sequence). V shed 3 bases and J shed 11 bases, with 21 bases lying between them. CDR3: CASSIRGGLRGEQYF. The DNA for the CDR3 is TGTGCCAGTAGTATTCGTGGGGGACTCCGCGGGGAGCAGTATTTT.

The rearrangement links TRBV27 to TRBJ1-4, with D possibly TRBD1 on 5 matching bases. Per the germline V gene, CDR1 is MNHEY and CDR2 is SMNVEV (reference sequence). Trimming took off 3 bases at V and 8 bases at J, with 19 bases between the two ends. The CDR3 contains 16 residues. CDR3 bases: TGTGCCAGCAGTTTCCGGGCCTCCGTTGGGGGGGAAAAACTGTTTTTT. Protein sequence: CASSFRASVGGEKLFF. The full variable domain, completed using reference TRBV27 and TRBJ1-4, is EAQVTQNPRYLITVTGKKLTVTCSQNMNHEYMSWYRQDPGLGLRQIYYSMNVEVTDKGDVPEGYKVSRKEKRNFPLILESPSPNQTSLYFCASSFRASVGGEKLFFGSGTQLSVL.

The chain's CDR3 is CASSKNRNTIYF. The CDR3 coding sequence is TGTGCCAGCAGCAAAAATAGAAACACCATATATTTT. The chain recombines TRBV7-8 with TRBJ1-3; D gene unclear. This CDR3 has 12 amino acids. Germline loops: CDR1 SGHVS, CDR2 FQNEAQ. The V gene lost 5 bases and the J gene lost 5 bases, with 7 bases spanning the gap.

This clone was observed once. V gene TRBV7-2 combines with J gene TRBJ2-5; 7 bases map to TRBD1. Germline CDR1 and CDR2: SGHTA and FQGNSA. CDR3 length equals 14 residues. V lost 4 bases to trimming and J lost 2 bases; unmatched junction nucleotides: 4. The DNA for the CDR3 is TGTGCCAGCAGCTCCGACAGGGAACAAGAGACCCAGTACTTC. It is translated as CASSSDREQETQYF.

This clone has a handful of counts. The DNA of the CDR3 is TGTGCCAGCAGTGAACTAGATCTCTATGGCTACACCTTC. Amino acids: CASSELDLYGYTF. The rearrangement joins TRBV2 to TRBJ1-2; D remains unclear. In germline, CDR1 is SNHLY, CDR2 FYNNEI. V lost 2 bases to trimming and J lost 4 bases, with 8 bases between them. The CDR3 extends over 13 amino acids. Full variable domain (outside the CDR3, taken from reference TRBV2 and TRBJ1-2): EPEVTQTPSHQVTQMGQEVILRCVPISNHLYFYWYRQILGQKVEFLVSFYNNEISEKSEIFDDQFSVERPDGSNFTLKIRSTKLEDSAMYFCASSELDLYGYTFGSGTRLTVV.

The chain employs TRBV10-3 and TRBJ2-5; no reliable D call. This CDR3 has 14 residues. V was cut by 2 bases and J by 4 bases, with 11 bases left in between. Germline CDR1 is ENHRY and CDR2 is SYGVKD. Here the CDR3 reads CAISEPTTGETQYF. CDR3 DNA: TGTGCCATCAGTGAGCCCACAACCGGAGAGACCCAGTACTTC.

The rearrangement joins TRBV11-2 to TRBJ2-7, with TRBD2 matching over 9 bases. V shed 7 bases, J shed 5 bases, and the junction held 9 bases outside the gene matches. The CDR3 is made up of 14 amino acids. The germline V gene has CDR1 SGHAT and CDR2 FQNNGV. The CDR3 here is CASKTGTSFHEQYV. The CDR3 nucleotides are TGTGCCAGCAAGACCGGGACTAGCTTCCACGAGCAGTACGTC.

The CDR3 region is CASSQGAGGRAYEQYF. The CDR3 DNA reads TGCGCCAGCAGCCAAGGGGCAGGGGGCAGGGCCTACGAGCAGTACTTC. The J gene is TRBJ2-7, the V gene TRBV4-1, with 8 bases lining up with TRBD1. Germline CDR1 MGHRA, CDR2 YSYEKL. The CDR3 is 16 amino acids. The ends lost 1 base at V and 2 bases at J; junction bases unmatched: 7.

The J gene is TRBJ2-3, the V gene TRBV4-3; the match to TRBD2 covers 10 bases. The CDR3 length is 16 residues. Germline V gene sequence: CDR1 LGHNA, CDR2 YSLEER. J gave up 5 bases and V 0 bases, and 5 bases lay outside the gene matches. In nucleotides, the CDR3 is TGCGCCAGCAGCCAAGATGACTTAGCGGGGGGAGATACGCAGTATTTT. Residues: CASSQDDLAGGDTQYF.

V usage is TRBV7-2 and J usage is TRBJ2-2; no firm D call. Germline assignment: CDR1 SGHTA and CDR2 FQGNSA. This CDR3 is built from 16 residues. V lost 5 bases and J lost 3, with 16 bases in between. CDR3 sequence: CASSPIPRAYTGELFF. CDR3 coding DNA: TGTGCCAGCAGCCCCATTCCACGGGCCTACACCGGGGAGCTGTTTTTT.

The V and J genes are TRBV4-3 and TRBJ2-7; no definite D call. Germline V gene sequence: CDR1 LGHNA, CDR2 YSLEER. V lost 0 bases, J lost 0 bases, and 6 bases lay in between. The CDR3 sequence is 14 residues long. CDR3: CASSQDRSSYEQYF. CDR3 bases: TGCGCCAGCAGCCAAGACAGGAGCTCCTACGAGCAGTACTTC.

This rearrangement joins TRBV27 to TRBJ1-2, with D possibly TRBD1 on 5 matching bases. With 6 bases removed from V and 7 bases from J, the gap between germline ends came to 21 bases. This CDR3 is built from 15 residues. Germline values: CDR1 MNHEY, CDR2 SMNVEV (reference sequence). CDR3 amino acids: CASSKLRDEMGGYTF. The CDR3 coding sequence is TGTGCCAGCAGCAAACTCCGGGACGAGATGGGTGGCTACACCTTC.

The rearrangement links TRBV4-2 to TRBJ1-4, with no clear D. This CDR3 is built from 11 residues. Germline CDR1 LGHNA, CDR2 YNFKEQ. The V and J ends lost 3 bases and 8 bases respectively, with 4 bases between them. CDR3 bases: TGTGCCAGCAGCCAGTTCGAAAAACTGTTTTTT. Translated: CASSQFEKLFF.